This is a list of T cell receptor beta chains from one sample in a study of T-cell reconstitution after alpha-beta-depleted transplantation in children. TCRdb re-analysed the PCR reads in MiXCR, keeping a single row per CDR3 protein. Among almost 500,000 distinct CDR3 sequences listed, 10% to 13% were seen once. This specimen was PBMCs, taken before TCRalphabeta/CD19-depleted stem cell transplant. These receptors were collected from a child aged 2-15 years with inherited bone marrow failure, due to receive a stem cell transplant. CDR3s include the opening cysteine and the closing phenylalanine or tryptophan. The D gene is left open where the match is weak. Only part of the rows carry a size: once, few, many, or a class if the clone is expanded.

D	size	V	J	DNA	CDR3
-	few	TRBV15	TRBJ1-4	TGTGCCACCAGCAGAGATGGAGCCAGTGAAAAACTGTTTTTT	CATSRDGASEKLFF
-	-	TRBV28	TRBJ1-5	TGTGCCAGCAGTACCCGGTGGGGGGCTGATAGCAATCAGCCCCAGCATTTT	CASSTRWGADSNQPQHF
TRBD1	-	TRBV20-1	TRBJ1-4	TGCAGTGCTAGAAGACAGGGGCCTAATGAAAAACTGTTTTTT	CSARRQGPNEKLFF
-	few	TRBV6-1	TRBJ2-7	TGTGCCAGCAGTGAAGCGGAACGATTCCTTTACGAGCAGTACTTC	CASSEAERFLYEQYF
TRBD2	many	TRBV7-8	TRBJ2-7	TGTGCCAGCAGCTACGGGACTAGCGGGATGCCCTCCTACGAGCAGTACTTC	CASSYGTSGMPSYEQYF
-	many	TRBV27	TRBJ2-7	TGTGCCAGCAGTTTAGAGCGGAGTAGCTCCTACGAGCAGTACTTC	CASSLERSSSYEQYF
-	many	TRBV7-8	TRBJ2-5	TGTGCCAGCAGCTTAGCACAGATACAAGAGACCCAGTACTTC	CASSLAQIQETQYF
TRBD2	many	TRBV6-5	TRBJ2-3	TGTGCCAGCAGTTCCTTACTAGCGGGCACAGATACGCAGTATTTT	CASSSLLAGTDTQYF
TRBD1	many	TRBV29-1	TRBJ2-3	TGCAGCGTCGAAATGGACAGGGGCCTCACAGATACGCAGTATTTT	CSVEMDRGLTDTQYF
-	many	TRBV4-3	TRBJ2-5	TGCGCCAGCAGCCCCTACCAATCGTCGGGATACCAAGAGACCCAGTACTTC	CASSPYQSSGYQETQYF
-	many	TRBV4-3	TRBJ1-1	TGCGCCAGCAGCCAAGATACGGGTCGGCCTGAAGCTTTCTTT	CASSQDTGRPEAFF
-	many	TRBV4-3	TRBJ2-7	TGCGCCAGCAGCCAAGTCTTCGGCGTTGACAGTAACTACGAGCAGTACTTC	CASSQVFGVDSNYEQYF
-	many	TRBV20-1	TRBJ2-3	TGCAGTGCTCTCTTGATTCTTCCCGATACGCAGTATTTT	CSALLILPDTQYF
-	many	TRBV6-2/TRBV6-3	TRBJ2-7	TGTGCCAGCAGGGAATACGGGCACGGGATCTACGAGCAGTACTTC	CASREYGHGIYEQYF
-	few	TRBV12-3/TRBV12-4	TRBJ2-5	TGTGCCAGCAGTAAGATTCCGGGAATCCAGAGGGAGACCCAGTACTTC	CASSKIPGIQRETQYF
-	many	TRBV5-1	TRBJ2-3	TGCGCCAGCAGCCCCTACGGTAGCGGCACAGATACGCAGTATTTT	CASSPYGSGTDTQYF
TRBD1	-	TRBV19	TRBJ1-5	TGTGCCAGTACCCCGGGACAGGGGTATAATCAGCCCCAGCATTTT	CASTPGQGYNQPQHF
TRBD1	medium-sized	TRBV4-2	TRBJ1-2	TGTGCCAGCAGCCAAGGACAGGGGGCCTATGGCTACACCTTC	CASSQGQGAYGYTF
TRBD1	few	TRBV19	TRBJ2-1	TGTGCCAGTAGTCCCACCGGGACAGGGCTGAATGAGCAGTTCTTC	CASSPTGTGLNEQFF
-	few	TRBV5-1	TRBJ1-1	TGCGCCAGCAGATACGGGACGGCCAACATCGAAGCTTTCTTT	CASRYGTANIEAFF
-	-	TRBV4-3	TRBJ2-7	TGCGCCAGCAGCCAGAATACACAGGGTTACGAGCAGTACTTC	CASSQNTQGYEQYF
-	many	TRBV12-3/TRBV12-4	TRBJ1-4	TGTGCCAGCAGTTTAGCGCTCCTGGGGAATGAAAAACTGTTTTTT	CASSLALLGNEKLFF
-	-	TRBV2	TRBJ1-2	TGTGCCATGGAAGACCAAGGCGTCTACACCTTC	CAMEDQGVYTF
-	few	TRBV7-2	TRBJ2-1	TGTGCCAGCAGCTTAGATCACGTCTACAATGAGCAGTTCTTC	CASSLDHVYNEQFF
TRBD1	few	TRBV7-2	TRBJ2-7	TGTGCCAGCAGCTTACGACAGGGGGTATACGAGCAGTACTTC	CASSLRQGVYEQYF
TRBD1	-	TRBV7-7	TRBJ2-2	TGTGCCAGCAGTTTCCACGACAGGGACACCGGGGAGCTGTTTTTT	CASSFHDRDTGELFF
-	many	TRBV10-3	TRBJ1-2	TGTGCCATCAGTGAGTCTTACAGCTCTAACTATGGCTACACCTTC	CAISESYSSNYGYTF
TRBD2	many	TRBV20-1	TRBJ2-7	TGCAGTGCTACTTGGACTAGTCGTGGCGAGCAGTACTTC	CSATWTSRGEQYF
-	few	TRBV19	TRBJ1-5	TGTGCCAGTAGTATAGGGGGCGCGGGCAATCAGCCCCAGCATTTT	CASSIGGAGNQPQHF
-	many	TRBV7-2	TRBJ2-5	TGTGCCAGCAGCCCCTTACCCCCGATCCAGTACTTC	CASSPLPPIQYF
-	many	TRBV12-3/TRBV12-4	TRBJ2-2	TGTGCCAGCAGTTTAGGCCAGGCCGACACCGGGGAGCTGTTTTTT	CASSLGQADTGELFF
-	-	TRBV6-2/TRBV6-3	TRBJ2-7	TGTGCCACCGGGTTAGGTGCCATCTCCTACGAGCAGTACTTC	CATGLGAISYEQYF
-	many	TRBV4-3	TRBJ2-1	TGCGCCAGCAGCCAAGCTTCTCGGTACCACAATGAGCAGTTCTTC	CASSQASRYHNEQFF
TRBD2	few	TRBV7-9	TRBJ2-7	TGTGCCAGCAGCCTCCAGAGGGGAGGGGCGTACGAGCAGTACTTC	CASSLQRGGAYEQYF
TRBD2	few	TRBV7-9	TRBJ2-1	TGTGCCAGCAGCTTAGTGACGGGACTAGCATACCATGAGCAGTTCTTC	CASSLVTGLAYHEQFF
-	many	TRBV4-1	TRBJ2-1	TGCGCCAGCAGCCAAGATGAAACTCCGTTCAGCTCCTACAATGAGCAGTTCTTC	CASSQDETPFSSYNEQFF
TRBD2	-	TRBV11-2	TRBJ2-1	TGTGCCAGCAGCCGAGGACTAGCGGGAGGGAACAATGAGCAGTTCTTC	CASSRGLAGGNNEQFF
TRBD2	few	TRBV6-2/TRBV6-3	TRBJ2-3	TGTGCCAGCAGTTACGGCCCCACGACTAGCGGGAGCCCAGATACGCAGTATTTT	CASSYGPTTSGSPDTQYF
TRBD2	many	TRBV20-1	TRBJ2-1	TGCAGTGCTAGAGCGGGGGGGGACAATGAGCAGTTCTTC	CSARAGGDNEQFF
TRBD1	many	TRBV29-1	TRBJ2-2	TGCAGCGTAGCTAGGGACAGGGTCACCGGGGAGCTGTTTTTT	CSVARDRVTGELFF
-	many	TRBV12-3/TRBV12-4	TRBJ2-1	TGTGCCAGCAGTCAAACTAGAAACAATGAGCAGTTCTTC	CASSQTRNNEQFF
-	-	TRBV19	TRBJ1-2	TGTGCCAGTAGTATAGGTACTCGACGAGCACTTAACTATGGCTACACCTTC	CASSIGTRRALNYGYTF
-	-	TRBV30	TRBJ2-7	TGTGCCTGGATTAGACGCGGCAGGGAAAACGAGCAGTACTTC	CAWIRRGRENEQYF
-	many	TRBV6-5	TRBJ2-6	TGTGCCAGCAGCTACGTTTCGGCGGCTGGGGCCAACGTCCTGACTTTC	CASSYVSAAGANVLTF
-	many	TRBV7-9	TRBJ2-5	TGTGCCAGCAGCGGAGGCTATTCCCAAGAGACCCAGTACTTC	CASSGGYSQETQYF
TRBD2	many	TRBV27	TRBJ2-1	TGTGCCAGCAGTCTTAGCGGGGTGTTCAATGAGCAGTTCTTC	CASSLSGVFNEQFF
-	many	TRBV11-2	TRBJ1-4	TGTGCCAGCAGCTTGGGGAGAATGGGAACTAATGAAAAACTGTTTTTT	CASSLGRMGTNEKLFF
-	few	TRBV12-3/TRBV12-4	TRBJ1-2	TGTGCCAGCAGTTTGGGGTACACTAACTATGGCTACACCTTC	CASSLGYTNYGYTF
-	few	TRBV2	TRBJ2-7	TGTGCCAGCAGTGATCTGGGGTCGAGGGAGCAGTACTTC	CASSDLGSREQYF
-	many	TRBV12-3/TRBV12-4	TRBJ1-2	TGTGCCAGCAGCCTTAACTATGGCTACACCTTC	CASSLNYGYTF
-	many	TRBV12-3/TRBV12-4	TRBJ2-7	TGTGCCAGCAGTTTAATGGTCAGAGAGCAGTACTTC	CASSLMVREQYF
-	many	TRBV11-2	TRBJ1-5	TGTGCCAGCAGCTCGGGGGGGGGCCCCTATAGCAATCAGCCCCAGCATTTT	CASSSGGGPYSNQPQHF
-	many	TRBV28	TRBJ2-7	TGTGCCAGCAGTTACCGCCCGACACTCGGGGGCTACGAGCAGTACTTC	CASSYRPTLGGYEQYF
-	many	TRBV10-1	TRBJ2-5	TGCGCCAGCAGTGAGTCGGAGACCCAGTACTTC	CASSESETQYF
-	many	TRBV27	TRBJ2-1	TGTGCCAGCAGTTCTCCGGACGGGATCTCCTACAATGAGCAGTTCTTC	CASSSPDGISYNEQFF